Each of the 6 T cell receptor beta chains below was sequenced from the same sample in a study of cytomegalovirus exposure and HLA in healthy donors. The PCR made use of 60 Vbeta and 13 Jbeta primers. Assay: immunoSEQ multiplex PCR; the TCRdb copy retains only in-frame clones and omits some. Of 150,000 to 200,000 clones listed, about 80% are singletons. Material: PBMCs. The receptors stem from a man in his late teens or twenties in good health and CMV-seropositive.

A note on this clone: Different DNA sequences within this sample yield the same CDR3. CDR3 loop: CASSYSGASTDTQYF. The DNA for the CDR3 is TGTGCCAGCAGTTACTCAGGGGCTAGCACAGATACGCAGTATTTT. The V and J genes are TRBV6-5 and TRBJ2-3, with D maybe TRBD1 (5 bases). The CDR3 runs 15 residues. Germline CDR1 is MNHEY and CDR2 is SVGAGI. The V end was cut by 0 bases, the J end by 0 bases, with 7 bases between.

This clone was seen a single time. The chain employs TRBV5-1 and TRBJ1-4; 8 bases map to TRBD1. Germline V gene data show CDR1 as SGHRS and CDR2 as YFSETQ. The CDR3 sequence is 17 residues long. The V and J ends lost 4 bases and 2 bases, in that order; junction bases with no gene match: 10. The CDR3 protein is CASSRESGGATNEKLFF. The CDR3 nucleotides are TGCGCCAGCAGCAGAGAATCAGGGGGCGCGACTAATGAAAAACTGTTTTTT.

J is TRBJ1-1 and V is TRBV5-4, with D possibly matching TRBD1 (6 bases). Per germline, CDR1 SGHNT and CDR2 YYREEE (reference sequence). Trimming shortened V by 3 bases and J by 3 bases, and 21 bases separated the two germline ends. The CDR3 totals 17 residues. Here the CDR3 DNA reads TGTGCCAGCAGCTCACAGGGTAAACGCTGGTTGGACACTGAAGCTTTCTTT. Translated: CASSSQGKRWLDTEAFF.

Concerning this clone itself: The CDR3 does not end in the conserved phenylalanine or tryptophan, so this is likely a read error. The genes are TRBV6-5 and TRBJ1-6; a weak D match, TRBD1 (5 bases). From germline, CDR1 is MNHEY and CDR2 SVGAGI. This CDR3 is built from 14 residues. Trimming shortened V by 5 bases and J by 5 bases, and 10 bases separated the two germline ends. CDR3 in DNA: TGTGCCAGCAGTGCTGCAGGGCATAATTCACCCCTCCACCTT. Protein product: CASSAAGHNSPLHL.

The J gene is TRBJ2-1, the V gene TRBV6-1; D uncertain. Germline assignment: CDR1 MNHNS and CDR2 SASEGT. V lost 3 bases, J lost 0 bases, and 12 bases lay in between. CDR3 length: 16 residues. The CDR3 loop is CASSELWSNSYNEQFF. The CDR3 DNA is TGTGCCAGCAGTGAGTTGTGGAGCAACTCCTACAATGAGCAGTTCTTC.

J is TRBJ1-2 and V is TRBV10-3; unclear D gene. CDR1 is ENHRY, CDR2 SYGVKD, per germline. The ends were cut back, 6 bases at V and 6 bases at J, with 11 bases in the middle. The CDR3 length is 12 residues. The CDR3 nucleotides are TGTGCCATCAGGGAGGACGGAGATGGCTACACCTTC. Residues: CAIREDGDGYTF.